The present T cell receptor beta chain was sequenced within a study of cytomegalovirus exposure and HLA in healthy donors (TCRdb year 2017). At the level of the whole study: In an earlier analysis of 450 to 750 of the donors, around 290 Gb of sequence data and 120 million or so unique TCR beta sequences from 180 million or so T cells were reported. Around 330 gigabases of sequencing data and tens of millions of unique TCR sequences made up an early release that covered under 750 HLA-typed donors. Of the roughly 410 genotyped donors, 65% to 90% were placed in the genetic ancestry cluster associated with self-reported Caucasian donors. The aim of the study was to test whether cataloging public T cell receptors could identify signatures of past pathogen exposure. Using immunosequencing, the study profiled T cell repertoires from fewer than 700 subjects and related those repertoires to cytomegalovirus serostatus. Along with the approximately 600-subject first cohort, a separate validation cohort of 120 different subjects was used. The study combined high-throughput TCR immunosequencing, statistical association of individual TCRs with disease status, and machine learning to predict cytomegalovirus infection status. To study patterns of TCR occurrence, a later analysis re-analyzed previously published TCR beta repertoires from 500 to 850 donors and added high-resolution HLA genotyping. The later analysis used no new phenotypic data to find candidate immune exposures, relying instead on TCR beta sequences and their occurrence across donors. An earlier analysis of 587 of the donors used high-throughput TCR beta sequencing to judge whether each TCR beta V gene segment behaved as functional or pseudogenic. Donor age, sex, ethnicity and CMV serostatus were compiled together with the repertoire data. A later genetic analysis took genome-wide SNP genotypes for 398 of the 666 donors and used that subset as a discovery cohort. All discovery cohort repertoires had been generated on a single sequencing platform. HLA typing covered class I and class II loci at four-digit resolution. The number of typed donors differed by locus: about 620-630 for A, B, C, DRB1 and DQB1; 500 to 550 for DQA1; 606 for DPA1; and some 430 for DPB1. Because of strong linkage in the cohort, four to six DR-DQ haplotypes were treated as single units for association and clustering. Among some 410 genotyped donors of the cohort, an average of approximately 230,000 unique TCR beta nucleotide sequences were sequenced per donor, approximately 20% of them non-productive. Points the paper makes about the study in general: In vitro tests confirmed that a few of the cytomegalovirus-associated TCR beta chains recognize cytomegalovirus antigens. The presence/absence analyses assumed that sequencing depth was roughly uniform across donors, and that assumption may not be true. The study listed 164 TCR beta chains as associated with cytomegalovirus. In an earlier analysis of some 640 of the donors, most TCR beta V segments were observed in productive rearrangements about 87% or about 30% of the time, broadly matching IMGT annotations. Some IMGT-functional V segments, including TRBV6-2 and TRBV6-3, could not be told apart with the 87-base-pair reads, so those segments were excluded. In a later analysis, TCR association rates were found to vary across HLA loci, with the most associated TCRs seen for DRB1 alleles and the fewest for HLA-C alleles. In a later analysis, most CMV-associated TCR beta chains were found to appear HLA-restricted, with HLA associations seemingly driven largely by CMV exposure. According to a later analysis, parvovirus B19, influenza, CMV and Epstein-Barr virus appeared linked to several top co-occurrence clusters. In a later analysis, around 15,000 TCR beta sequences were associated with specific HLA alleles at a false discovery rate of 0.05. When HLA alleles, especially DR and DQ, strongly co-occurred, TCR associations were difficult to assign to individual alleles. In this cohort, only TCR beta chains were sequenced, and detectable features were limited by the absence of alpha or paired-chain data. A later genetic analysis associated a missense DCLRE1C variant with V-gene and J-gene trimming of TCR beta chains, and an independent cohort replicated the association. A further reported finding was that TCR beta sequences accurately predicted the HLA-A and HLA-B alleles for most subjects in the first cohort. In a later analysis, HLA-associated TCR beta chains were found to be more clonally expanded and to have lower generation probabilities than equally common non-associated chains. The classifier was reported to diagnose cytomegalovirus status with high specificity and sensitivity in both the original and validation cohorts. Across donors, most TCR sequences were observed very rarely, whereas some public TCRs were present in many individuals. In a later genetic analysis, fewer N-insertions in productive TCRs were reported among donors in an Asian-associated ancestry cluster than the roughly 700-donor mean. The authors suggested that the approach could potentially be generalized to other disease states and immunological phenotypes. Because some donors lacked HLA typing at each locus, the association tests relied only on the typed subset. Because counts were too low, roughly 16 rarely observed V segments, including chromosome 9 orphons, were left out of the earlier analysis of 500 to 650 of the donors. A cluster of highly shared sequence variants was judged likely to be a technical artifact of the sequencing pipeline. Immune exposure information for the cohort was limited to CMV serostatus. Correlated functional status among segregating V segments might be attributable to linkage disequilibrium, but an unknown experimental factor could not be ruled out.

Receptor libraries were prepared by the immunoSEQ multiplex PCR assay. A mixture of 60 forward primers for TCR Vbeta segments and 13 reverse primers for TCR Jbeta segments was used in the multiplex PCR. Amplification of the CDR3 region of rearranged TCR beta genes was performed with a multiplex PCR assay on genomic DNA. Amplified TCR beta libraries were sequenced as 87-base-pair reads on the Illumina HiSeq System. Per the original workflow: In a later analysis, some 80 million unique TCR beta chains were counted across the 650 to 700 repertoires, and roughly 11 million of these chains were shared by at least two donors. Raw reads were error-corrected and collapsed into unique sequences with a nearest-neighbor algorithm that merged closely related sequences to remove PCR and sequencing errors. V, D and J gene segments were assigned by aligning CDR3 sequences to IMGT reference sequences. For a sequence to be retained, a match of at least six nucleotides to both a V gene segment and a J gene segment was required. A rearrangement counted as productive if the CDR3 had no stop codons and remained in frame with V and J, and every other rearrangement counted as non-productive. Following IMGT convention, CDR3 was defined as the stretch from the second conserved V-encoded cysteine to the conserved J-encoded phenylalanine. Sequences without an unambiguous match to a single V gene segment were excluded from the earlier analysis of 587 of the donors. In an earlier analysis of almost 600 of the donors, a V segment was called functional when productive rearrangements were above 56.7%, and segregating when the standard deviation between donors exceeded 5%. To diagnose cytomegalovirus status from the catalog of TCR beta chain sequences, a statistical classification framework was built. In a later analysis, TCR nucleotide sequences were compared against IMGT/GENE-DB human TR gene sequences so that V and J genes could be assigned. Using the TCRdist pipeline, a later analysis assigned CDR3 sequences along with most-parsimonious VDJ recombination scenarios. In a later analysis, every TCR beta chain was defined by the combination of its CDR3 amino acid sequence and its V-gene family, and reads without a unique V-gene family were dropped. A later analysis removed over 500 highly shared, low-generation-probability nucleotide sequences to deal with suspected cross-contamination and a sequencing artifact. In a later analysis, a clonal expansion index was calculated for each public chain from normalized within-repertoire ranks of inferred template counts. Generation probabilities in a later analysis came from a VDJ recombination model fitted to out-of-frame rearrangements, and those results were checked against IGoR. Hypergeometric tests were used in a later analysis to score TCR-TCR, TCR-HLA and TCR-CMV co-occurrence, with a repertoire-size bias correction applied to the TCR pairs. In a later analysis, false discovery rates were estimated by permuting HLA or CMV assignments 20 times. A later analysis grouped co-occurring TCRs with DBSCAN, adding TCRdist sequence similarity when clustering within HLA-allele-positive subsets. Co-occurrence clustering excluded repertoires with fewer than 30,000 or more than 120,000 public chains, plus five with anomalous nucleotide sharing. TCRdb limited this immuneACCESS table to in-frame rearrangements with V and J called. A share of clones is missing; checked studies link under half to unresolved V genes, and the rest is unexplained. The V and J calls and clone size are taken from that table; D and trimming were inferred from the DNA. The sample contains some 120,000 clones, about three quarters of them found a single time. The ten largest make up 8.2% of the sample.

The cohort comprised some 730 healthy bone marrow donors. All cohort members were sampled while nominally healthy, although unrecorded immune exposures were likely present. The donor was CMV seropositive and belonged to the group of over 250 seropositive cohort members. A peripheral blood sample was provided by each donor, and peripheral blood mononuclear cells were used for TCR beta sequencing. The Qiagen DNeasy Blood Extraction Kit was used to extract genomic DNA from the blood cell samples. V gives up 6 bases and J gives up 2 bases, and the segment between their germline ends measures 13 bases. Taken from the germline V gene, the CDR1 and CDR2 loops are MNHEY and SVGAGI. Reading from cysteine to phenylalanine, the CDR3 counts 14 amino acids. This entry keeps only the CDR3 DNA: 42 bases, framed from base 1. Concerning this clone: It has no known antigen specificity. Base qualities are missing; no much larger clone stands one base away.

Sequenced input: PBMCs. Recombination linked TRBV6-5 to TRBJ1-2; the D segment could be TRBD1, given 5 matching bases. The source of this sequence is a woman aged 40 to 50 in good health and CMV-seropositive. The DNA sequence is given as TGTGCCAGCAGAAGGGGAAGAGCGAACTATGGCTACACCTTC. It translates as CASRRGRANYGYTF.